This T cell receptor (beta chain) originates from a study of OX40 agonist ivuxolimab in advanced cancers. This clone is labeled medium-sized. Sequencing used immunoSEQ multiplex PCR; TCRdb keeps in-frame clones, though not all of them. The sample yields under 15,000 clones, 65% to 80% seen once. Sequenced here: CD4+ or CD8+ T cells sorted from blood, sampled in a trial of the OX40 agonist ivuxolimab. This receptor was taken from an adult with an advanced solid tumor such as melanoma, head and neck, liver or kidney cancer.

The CDR3 spells CASTPEGDSYEQYF. The CDR3 coding sequence is TGTGCCAGCACCCCGGAAGGGGACTCCTACGAGCAGTACTTC. V usage is TRBV5-4 and J usage is TRBJ2-7; tentatively, D is TRBD1 (5 bases). CDR1 is SGHNT and CDR2 is YYREEE in the germline V gene (reference sequence). Trimming pared 6 bases from V and 0 bases from J, leaving 13 bases between. The CDR3 extends over 14 amino acids.